The clone carrying this TCR beta chain was observed many times. What it recognizes is unknown. The data originate from a study of T-cell reconstitution after alpha-beta-depleted transplantation in children. The authors prepared the TCRbeta library with unique molecular identifiers. Each CDR3 protein gets one entry after TCRdb re-called the PCR reads with MiXCR. The sample consists of some 600,000 distinct CDR3 sequences, about an eighth of them appearing once. V was clipped by 6 bases and J by 0 bases; unmatched bases: 5. The CDR3 length is 15 residues. Whole-study results and caveats: Most T-cell counts and diversity one year after the transplant came from T cells that were newly produced.

The input for sequencing was PBMCs, mostly from graft donor cells, taken 360 days after TCRalphabeta/CD19-depleted stem cell transplant. The chain recombines TRBV12-3 or TRBV12-4 with TRBJ1-3, with 7 nucleotides matching TRBD1. This receptor was taken from a male patient younger than 18 who had a stem cell transplant for acute myeloid leukemia, so the T cells may come from the graft donor. The CDR3 nucleotides read TGTGCCAGCAGCCTACAGGGGTACTCTGGAAACACCATATATTTT. Its translation: CASSLQGYSGNTIYF.